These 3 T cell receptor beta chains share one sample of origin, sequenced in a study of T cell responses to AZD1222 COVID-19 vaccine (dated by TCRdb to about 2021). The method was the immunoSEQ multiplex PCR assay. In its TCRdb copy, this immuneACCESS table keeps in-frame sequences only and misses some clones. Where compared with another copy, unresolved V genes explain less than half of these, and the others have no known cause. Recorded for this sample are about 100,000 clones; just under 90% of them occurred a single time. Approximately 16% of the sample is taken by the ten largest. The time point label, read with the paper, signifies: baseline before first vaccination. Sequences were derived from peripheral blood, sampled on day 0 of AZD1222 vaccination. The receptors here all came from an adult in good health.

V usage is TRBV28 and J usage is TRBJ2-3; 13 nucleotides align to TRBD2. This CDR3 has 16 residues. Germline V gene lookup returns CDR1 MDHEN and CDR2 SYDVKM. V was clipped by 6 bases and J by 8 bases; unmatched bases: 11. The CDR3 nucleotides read TGTGCCAGCAGCCGAAGACTAGCGGGAGGCCGGGGTACGCAGTATTTT. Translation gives CASSRRLAGGRGTQYF. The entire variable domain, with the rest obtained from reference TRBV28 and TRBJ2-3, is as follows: DVKVTQSSRYLVKRTGEKVFLECVQDMDHENMFWYRQDPGLGLRLIYFSYDVKMKEKGDIPEGYSVSREKKERFSLILESASTNQTSMYLCASSRRLAGGRGTQYFGPGTRLTVL.

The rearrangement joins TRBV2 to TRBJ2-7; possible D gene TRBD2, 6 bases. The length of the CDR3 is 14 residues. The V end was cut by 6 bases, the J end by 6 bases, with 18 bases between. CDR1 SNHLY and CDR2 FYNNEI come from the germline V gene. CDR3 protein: CASSSMRGSSEQYF. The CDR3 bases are TGTGCCAGCAGCTCGATGCGGGGAAGTAGCGAGCAGTACTTC.

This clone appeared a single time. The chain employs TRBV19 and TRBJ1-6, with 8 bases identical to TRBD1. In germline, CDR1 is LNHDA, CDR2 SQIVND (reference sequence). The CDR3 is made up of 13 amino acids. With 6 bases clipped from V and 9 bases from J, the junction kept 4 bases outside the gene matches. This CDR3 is CASRGRGLSPLHF. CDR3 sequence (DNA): TGTGCCAGTAGGGGCAGGGGGCTTTCACCCCTCCACTTT.